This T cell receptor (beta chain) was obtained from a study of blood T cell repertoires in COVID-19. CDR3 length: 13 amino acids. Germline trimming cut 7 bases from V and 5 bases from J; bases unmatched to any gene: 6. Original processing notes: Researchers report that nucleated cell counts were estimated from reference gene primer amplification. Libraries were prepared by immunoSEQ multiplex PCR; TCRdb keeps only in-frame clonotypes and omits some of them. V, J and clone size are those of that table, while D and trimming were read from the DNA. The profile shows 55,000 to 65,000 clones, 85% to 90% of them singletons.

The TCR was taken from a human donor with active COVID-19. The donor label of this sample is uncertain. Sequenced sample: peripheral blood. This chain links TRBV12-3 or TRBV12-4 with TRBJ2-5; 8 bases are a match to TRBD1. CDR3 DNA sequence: TGTGCCAGCAAGCAGGGGGCTCGGGAGACCCAGTACTTC. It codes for CASKQGARETQYF.